These 6 T cell receptor beta chains originate from one sample sequenced in a study of CD8 T cells in ankylosing spondylitis. TCRdb redid the calling of the 5' RACE reads with MiXCR, one entry per CDR3 protein. The profile shows more than 200,000 distinct CDR3 sequences, 20% to 30% of them singletons. Sequencing used blood, either unsorted or a sorted T cell fraction (not recorded which). These receptors all stem from a male donor with ankylosing spondylitis or in good health (not recorded which).

This rearrangement joins TRBV29-1 to TRBJ2-3; D is possibly TRBD1 or TRBD2 (6 bases each). The CDR3 runs to 13 residues. Germline CDR1 SQVTM, CDR2 ANQGSEA. The V and J ends lost 7 bases and 1 base respectively, with 12 bases between them. In nucleotides, the CDR3 is TGCAGCGGGCGGGACATCCGCACAGATACGCAGTATTTT. It yields the protein CSGRDIRTDTQYF.

The chain has TRBV12-3 or TRBV12-4 and TRBJ2-5, with D tentatively TRBD2 (5 bases). Trimming took off 2 bases at V and 4 bases at J, with 11 bases between the two ends. The CDR3 runs to 14 residues. The CDR3 here is CASSLLTRGETQYF. In nucleotides, the CDR3 is TGTGCCAGCAGTTTACTTACCCGGGGAGAGACCCAGTACTTC.

This clonotype was found a few times. CDR3 loop: CASSFKGLYGYTF. The CDR3 nucleotides are TGTGCCAGCAGTTTCAAGGGGCTCTATGGCTACACCTTC. The rearrangement links TRBV12-3 or TRBV12-4 to TRBJ1-2, with D maybe TRBD1 (5 bases). This CDR3 is built from 13 residues. Trimming took off 3 bases at V and 4 bases at J, with 9 bases between the two ends.

This clonotype has more than one count but fewer than ten. The rearrangement uses TRBV20-1 and TRBJ2-5; possible D gene TRBD2, 5 bases. Trimming removed 6 bases from V and 4 bases from J, with 15 bases in between. The CDR3 runs 13 residues. Germline CDR1 reads DFQATT; CDR2 reads SNEGSKA (reference sequence). In DNA, the CDR3 is TGCAGTGCCGACTTGGGAGTCGGAGAGACCCAGTACTTC. It specifies CSADLGVGETQYF.

This clonotype turned up a few times. V is TRBV9 and J is TRBJ2-1; D ambiguous. The CDR3 consists of 12 residues. Germline CDR1 reads SGDLS; CDR2 reads YYNGEE. V gave up 0 bases and J gave up 7 bases, with 5 bases separating them. This chain's CDR3 is CASSVGVNEQFF. CDR3 sequence (DNA): TGTGCCAGCAGCGTAGGGGTAAATGAGCAGTTCTTC.

The J gene is TRBJ2-7, the V gene TRBV6-5; no reliable D call. The CDR3 runs to 15 residues. Germline V CDR1 and CDR2: MNHEY, SVGAGI. V dropped 2 bases and J dropped 2 bases, with 13 bases sitting between them. Here the CDR3 DNA reads TGTGCCAGCAGTTACGTGGGGTTAGGTCCCTACGAGCAGTACTTC. It is translated as CASSYVGLGPYEQYF.